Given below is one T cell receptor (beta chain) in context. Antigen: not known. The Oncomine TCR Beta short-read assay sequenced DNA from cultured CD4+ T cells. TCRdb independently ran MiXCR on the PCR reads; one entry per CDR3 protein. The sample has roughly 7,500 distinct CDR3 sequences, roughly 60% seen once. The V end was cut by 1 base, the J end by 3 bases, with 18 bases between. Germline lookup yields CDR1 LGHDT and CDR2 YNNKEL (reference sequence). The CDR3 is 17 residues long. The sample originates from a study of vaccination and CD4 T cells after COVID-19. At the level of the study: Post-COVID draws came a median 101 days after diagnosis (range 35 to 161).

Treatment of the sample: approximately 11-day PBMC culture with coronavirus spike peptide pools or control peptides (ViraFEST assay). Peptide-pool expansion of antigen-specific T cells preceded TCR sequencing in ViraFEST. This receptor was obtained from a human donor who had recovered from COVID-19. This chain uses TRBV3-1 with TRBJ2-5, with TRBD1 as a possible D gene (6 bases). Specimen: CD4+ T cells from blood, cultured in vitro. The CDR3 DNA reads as TGTGCCAGCAGCCAAGGGTTTAGGGGCAGGGGTAAAGAGACCCAGTACTTC. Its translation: CASSQGFRGRGKETQYF.